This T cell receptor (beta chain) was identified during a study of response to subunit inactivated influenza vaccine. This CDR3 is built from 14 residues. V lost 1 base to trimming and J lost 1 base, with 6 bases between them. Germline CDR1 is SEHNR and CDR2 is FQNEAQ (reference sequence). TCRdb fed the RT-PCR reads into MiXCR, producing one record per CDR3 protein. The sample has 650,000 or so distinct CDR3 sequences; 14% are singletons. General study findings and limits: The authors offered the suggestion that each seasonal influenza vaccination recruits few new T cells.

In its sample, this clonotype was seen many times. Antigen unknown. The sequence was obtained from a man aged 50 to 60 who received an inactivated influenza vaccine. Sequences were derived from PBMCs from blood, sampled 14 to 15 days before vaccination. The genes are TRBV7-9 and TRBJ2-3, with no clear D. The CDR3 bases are TGTGCCAGCAGCTTAGTAGTAGGCACAGATACGCAGTATTTT. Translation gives CASSLVVGTDTQYF.